In its sample, the clone carrying this T cell receptor beta chain was seen many times. What it binds is not known. Looked up from germline, CDR1 is LGHNA and CDR2 is YSLEER. This CDR3 is 18 amino acids long. V shed 1 base, J shed 0 bases, and the junction held 5 bases outside the gene matches. The sample comes from a study of blood T cells in healthy people across ages. General study findings and limits: Per million T cells, TCR beta diversity dropped about linearly as age rose.

Through a sample-barcoded 5' primer and a J-beta primer mix, a second PCR was run for about 6 to 12 cycles. Every cDNA molecule carried a tag from a template-switch adaptor bearing 12 random nucleotides. TCRdb analysed the 5' RACE reads with MiXCR anew, one entry per CDR3 protein. The table has more than 1,000,000 distinct CDR3 sequences, roughly 24% seen once. A further study also used this sample, focusing on T cells of mothers and their children.

The sequenced material came from blood. The chain combines TRBV4-3 with TRBJ2-4; TRBD2 agrees at 11 bases. This TCR came from a girl aged 2 to 9 in good health. The CDR3 protein is CASSQVLAGGPAKNIQYF. The CDR3, as DNA: TGCGCCAGCAGCCAAGTTCTAGCGGGGGGACCAGCCAAAAACATTCAGTACTTC.